This entry describes one T cell receptor beta chain. Its antigen is currently unknown. This record comes from a study of beta chain features in type 1 diabetes. About the research overall: Sorted cells numbering roughly 100,000,000 were examined across all samples.

Expressed TCRB transcripts were sequenced, since all the RNA that had been isolated was reverse transcribed. Assay: immunoSEQ multiplex PCR; the TCRdb copy retains only in-frame clones and omits some. The sample records roughly 150,000 clones, 8.5% to 10% being singletons. The V gene lost 4 bases and the J gene lost 2 bases, with 8 bases spanning the gap. Germline-derived CDR1 and CDR2 are SNHLY and FYNNEI. This CDR3 spans 13 amino acids. Whole-study findings and limits: There was a moderate but significant shortening of TCRB CDR3s in all four CD4+ subsets of Type 1 diabetes patients. Patients with type 1 diabetes carried fewer insertions and had more deletions at their VDJ junctions.

There was one heparinised blood draw per donor, averaging about 110 mL. CD45RO/CCR7/CD25/CD127/CD95/CD27 staining was used to isolate CD4+ naive, central memory, regulatory and stem cell-like memory cells by sorting. The chain joins TRBV2 to TRBJ1-2; tentatively, D is TRBD1 (6 bases). The specimen was central memory CD4+ T cells from blood. This clonotype was obtained from a young woman with type 1 diabetes. The CDR3 DNA is TGTGCCAGCAGTGGACAGGACAACTATGGCTACACCTTC. It codes for CASSGQDNYGYTF.